This T cell receptor beta chain emerged from a study of cytomegalovirus exposure and HLA in healthy donors listed by TCRdb under 2017. Regarding the study in general: According to an earlier analysis of 450 to 650 of the donors, about 179 million T cells yielded approximately 120 million unique TCR beta sequences and approximately 300 Gb of sequence data. A separate validation cohort of 90 to 150 different subjects was used in addition to the roughly 670-subject first cohort. An earlier analysis of 587 of the donors used high-throughput TCR beta sequencing to judge whether each TCR beta V gene segment behaved as functional or pseudogenic. Using immunosequencing, the study profiled T cell repertoires from fewer than 700 subjects and related those repertoires to cytomegalovirus serostatus. The aim of the study was to test whether cataloging public T cell receptors could identify signatures of past pathogen exposure. Typing coverage differed by locus: A, B, C, DRB1 and DQB1 were typed in roughly 629-630 donors, DQA1 in about 550, DPA1 in 600 to 610, and DPB1 in roughly 470. Among roughly 400 genotyped donors of the cohort, an average of around 240,000 unique TCR beta nucleotide sequences were sequenced per donor, roughly 20% of them non-productive. To predict cytomegalovirus infection status, the study combined high-throughput TCR immunosequencing, statistical association of individual TCRs with disease status, and machine learning. A few DR-DQ haplotypes were handled as single units for association and clustering because linkage in the cohort was strong. A later analysis re-analyzed previously published TCR beta repertoires from 600 to 850 donors and added high-resolution HLA genotyping to study TCR occurrence patterns. About 280 gigabases of sequencing data and roughly 81 million unique TCR sequences made up an early release that covered several hundred HLA-typed donors. The genetic ancestry cluster associated with self-reported Caucasian donors included 81% of the 300 to 450 genotyped donors. Rather than drawing on any new phenotypic data, the later analysis identified candidate immune exposures from TCR beta sequences and the way those sequences occurred across donors. Donor age, sex, ethnicity and CMV serostatus were compiled alongside the repertoire data. A later genetic analysis took genome-wide SNP genotypes for about three fifths of the 666 donors and used that subset as a discovery cohort. All discovery cohort repertoires had been generated using a single sequencing platform. Class I and class II HLA loci were covered by the typing at four-digit resolution. Study-level results and caveats: A further reported finding was that TCR beta sequences accurately predicted the HLA-A and HLA-B alleles for most subjects in the first cohort. At a false discovery rate of 0.05, a later analysis linked 16,951 TCR beta sequences to specific HLA alleles. Presence/absence analyses assumed roughly uniform sequencing depth across donors, an assumption that may not hold. In this cohort, only TCR beta chains were sequenced, and detectable features were limited by the absence of alpha or paired-chain data. The 87-base-pair reads could not distinguish some IMGT-functional V segments, including TRBV6-2 and TRBV6-3, so those segments were excluded. Over 15 rarely observed V segments, including chromosome 9 orphons, were excluded from the earlier analysis of approximately 600 of the donors because counts were too low. Because some donors lacked HLA typing at each locus, the association tests relied only on the typed subset. The authors suggested that the approach could potentially be extended to other disease states and immunological phenotypes. A few of the identified cytomegalovirus-associated TCR beta chains were confirmed in vitro to be specific for cytomegalovirus antigens. An earlier analysis of approximately 590 of the donors showed that most TCR beta V segments appeared in productive rearrangements either about 87% or about 30% of the time, which broadly matched IMGT annotations. CMV serostatus was the only immune exposure information available for the cohort. In both the original and validation cohorts, the classifier was reported to diagnose cytomegalovirus status with high specificity and sensitivity. In a later analysis, the rate of TCR association differed among HLA loci, with DRB1 alleles having the most associated TCRs and HLA-C alleles having the fewest. A total of 150 or so TCR beta chains were listed by the study as associated with cytomegalovirus. While some public TCRs were present in many individuals, most TCR sequences turned up only very rarely across donors. According to a later genetic analysis, donors in an Asian-associated ancestry cluster had fewer N-insertions in productive TCRs than the roughly 670-donor mean. A cluster of highly shared sequence variants was judged likely to be a technical artifact of the sequencing pipeline. Assigning TCR associations to individual alleles was difficult when HLA alleles, especially DR and DQ, strongly co-occurred. A later genetic analysis associated a missense DCLRE1C variant with V-gene and J-gene trimming of TCR beta chains, and an independent cohort replicated the association. In a later analysis, HLA-associated TCR beta chains were found to be more clonally expanded and to have lower generation probabilities than equally common non-associated chains. A later analysis reported that several top co-occurrence clusters appeared linked to parvovirus B19, influenza, CMV and Epstein-Barr virus. Most CMV-associated TCR beta chains appeared to be HLA-restricted in a later analysis, and the HLA associations seemed to be driven largely by CMV exposure. Linkage disequilibrium might explain the correlated functional status among segregating V segments, but an unknown experimental factor could not be excluded.

The cohort comprised more than 550 healthy bone marrow donors. At the time of sampling, all cohort members were nominally healthy, though unrecorded immune exposures were likely present. The donor tested CMV seronegative, placing the donor among the 350 or so seronegative members of the cohort. A peripheral blood sample was collected from each donor, and TCR beta sequencing was performed on peripheral blood mononuclear cells. The Qiagen DNeasy Blood Extraction Kit was used to extract genomic DNA from the blood cell samples. The germline V end is reduced by 0 bases and the J end by 7 bases; junction bases left unmatched: 4. The CDR3 numbers 14 residues from cysteine through phenylalanine. The DNA shown is the 42-base CDR3, in frame from base 1. Via the germline V gene (reference sequence), CDR1 is SGHNT and CDR2 YYREEE. Libraries were constructed by the immunoSEQ multiplex PCR assay. For the multiplex PCR, a mixture combining 60 forward primers for TCR Vbeta segments and 13 reverse primers for TCR Jbeta segments was used. The CDR3 region of rearranged TCR beta genes was amplified from genomic DNA by a multiplex PCR assay. The amplified TCR beta libraries were sequenced on the Illumina HiSeq System as 87-base-pair reads. The paper's data handling went like this. Across the 500 to 750 repertoires, a later analysis counted tens of millions of unique TCR beta chains, some 11 million of which were shared by at least two donors. Raw reads were error-corrected and collapsed into unique sequences with a nearest-neighbor algorithm that merged closely related sequences to remove PCR and sequencing errors. V, D and J gene segments were assigned by aligning CDR3 sequences to IMGT reference sequences. For a sequence to be retained, a match of at least six nucleotides was required to both a V gene segment and a J gene segment. Rearrangements were classified as productive when the CDR3 lacked stop codons and remained in frame with V and J, and all other rearrangements were classified as non-productive. Following IMGT convention, CDR3 was defined as the stretch from the second conserved V-encoded cysteine up to the conserved J-encoded phenylalanine. Sequences without an unambiguous match to a single V gene segment were excluded from the earlier analysis of 500 to 700 of the donors. An earlier analysis of under 750 of the donors called V segments functional above 56.7% productive rearrangements and segregating when the between-donor standard deviation exceeded 5%. A statistical classification framework was built to diagnose cytomegalovirus status from the catalog of TCR beta chain sequences. V and J gene assignment, in a later analysis, came from comparing TCR nucleotide sequences with IMGT/GENE-DB human TR gene sequences. The TCRdist pipeline was used in a later analysis to assign CDR3 sequences and most-parsimonious VDJ recombination scenarios. A later analysis defined each TCR beta chain by its CDR3 amino acid sequence plus V-gene family, and excluded reads lacking a unique V-gene family. A later analysis removed several hundred highly shared, low-generation-probability nucleotide sequences to deal with suspected cross-contamination and a sequencing artifact. In a later analysis, a clonal expansion index was calculated for each public chain from normalized within-repertoire ranks of inferred template counts. In a later analysis, generation probabilities were computed with a VDJ recombination model fitted to out-of-frame rearrangements, and the resulting probabilities were checked against IGoR. Hypergeometric tests were used in a later analysis to score TCR-TCR, TCR-HLA and TCR-CMV co-occurrence, with a repertoire-size bias correction applied to the TCR pairs. A later analysis estimated false discovery rates by permuting HLA or CMV assignments 20 times. In a later analysis, co-occurring TCRs were grouped using DBSCAN, and TCRdist sequence similarity was added for clustering within HLA-allele-positive subsets. Co-occurrence clustering excluded repertoires with fewer than 30,000 or more than 120,000 public chains, plus five with anomalous nucleotide sharing. TCRdb took this table from immuneACCESS and kept in-frame rearrangements with V and J called. Such tables lack part of the clones; where checked against another copy, unresolved V genes explain under half of the gap, and the rest is unexplained. V and J calls and clone size follow that table, whereas D and trimming were derived from the DNA. The sample yields 150,000 to 200,000 clones; 70% to 85% were counted once. The biggest ten clones account for about 1.5% of the sample.

Worth noting for this clone: The specificity of this receptor is unknown. One base away there is no much larger clone; base qualities are not given.

The rearrangement joined TRBV5-4 to TRBJ2-5, with 9 bases aligning to TRBD1. The receptor's source is a woman aged 25-40 years in good health and CMV-seronegative. Sequenced input: PBMCs. The CDR3 protein sequence reads: CASSLASTGGTQYF. In nucleotide form, the sequence is TGTGCCAGCAGCTTGGCCTCGACAGGGGGGACCCAGTACTTC.